This T cell receptor (beta chain) was sequenced during a study of T cell repertoires in cytomegalovirus infection. At the level of the study: Public TCR beta signatures indicated both CMV infection and matching HLA type. Broader study findings: Dominating the ex vivo response were HLA-C-restricted CMV-specific TCR beta clonotypes.

Note on this clonotype: Its antigen is unknown.

TCRdb reprocessed the reads with MiXCR, giving one entry per CDR3 protein. Of some 680,000 distinct CDR3 sequences listed, roughly 36% are singletons. The sequence was obtained from a human donor in good health (CMV status not recorded). Some clones in this sample may be carry-over from other donors' samples. What was sequenced was PBMCs.

CDR3 loop: CASSFSPATGELFF. In DNA form, the CDR3 reads TGTGCCAGCAGCTTTTCACCCGCCACCGGGGAGCTGTTTTTT. The gene calls are TRBV11-2 and TRBJ2-2; no reliable D call. This CDR3 comprises 14 residues. Germline V CDR1 and CDR2: SGHAT, FQNNGV. V lost 3 bases to trimming and J lost 4 bases, with 9 bases between them. The variable domain in full, with the rest retrieved from reference TRBV11-2 and TRBJ2-2, is EAGVAQSPRYKIIEKRQSVAFWCNPISGHATLYWYQQILGQGPKLLIQFQNNGVVDDSQLPKDRFSAERLKGVDSTLKIQPAKLEDSAVYLCASSFSPATGELFFGEGSRLTVL.